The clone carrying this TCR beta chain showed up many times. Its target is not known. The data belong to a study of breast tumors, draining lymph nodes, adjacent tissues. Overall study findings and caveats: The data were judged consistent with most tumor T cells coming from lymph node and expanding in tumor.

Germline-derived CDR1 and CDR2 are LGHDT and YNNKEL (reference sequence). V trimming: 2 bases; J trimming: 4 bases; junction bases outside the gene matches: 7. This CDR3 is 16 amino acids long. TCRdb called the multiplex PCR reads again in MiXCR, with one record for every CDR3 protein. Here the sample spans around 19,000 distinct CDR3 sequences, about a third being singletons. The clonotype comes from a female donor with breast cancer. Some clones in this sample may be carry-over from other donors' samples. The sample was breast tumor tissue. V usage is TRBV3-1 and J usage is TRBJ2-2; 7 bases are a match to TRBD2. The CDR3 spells CASSQMGPGGTGELFF. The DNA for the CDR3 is TGTGCCAGCAGCCAAATGGGGCCGGGGGGCACCGGGGAGCTGTTTTTT. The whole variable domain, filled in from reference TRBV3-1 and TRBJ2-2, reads DTAVSQTPKYLVTQMGNDKSIKCEQNLGHDTMYWYKQDSKKFLKIMFSYNNKELIINETVPNRFSPKSPDKAHLNLHINSLELGDSAVYFCASSQMGPGGTGELFFGEGSRLTVL.